This T cell receptor beta chain was sequenced for a study of T-cell memory formation after mild COVID-19. With constant-segment primers, 5'RACE yielded cDNA libraries of TCR alpha and TCR beta that carried sample barcodes and UMIs. TCRdb reprocessed the 5' RACE reads via MiXCR and lists one record per CDR3 protein. The data contain under 450,000 distinct CDR3 sequences, roughly 20% of them seen just once; the ten biggest clones take up around 20%. Comment on this clonotype: The antigen is unknown.

Study-wide points: Proof of SARS-CoV-2 specificity was absent for the second-wave clones that crested on day 37. Mainly CM and EM harbored the contracting CD4+ clones; mainly EMRA harbored the CD8+ ones.

Per germline, CDR1 SGHRS and CDR2 YFSETQ. V was trimmed by 4 bases and J by 4 bases, leaving 14 bases between them. This CDR3 has 14 residues. The rearrangement joins TRBV5-1 to TRBJ1-1, with D possibly being TRBD1 (5 bases). Sequencing was done on a sample of PBMCs or a T cell subset sorted from them (not recorded which). The TCR comes from a young man who had mild COVID-19 (a few samples of this study predate the infection). Cell type and time point are not known. The CDR3 sequence is CASSPPDRITEAFF. As DNA, the CDR3 is TGCGCCAGCAGCCCCCCTGACAGAATCACTGAAGCTTTCTTT.